This T cell receptor (beta chain) derives from a study of T cells in Graves' hyperthyroidism and ophthalmopathy. General observations from the study: Most thyroid clonotypes expanded above 0.001 were also detected in blood.

In patients aged 18 to 65, hyperthyroidism was newly diagnosed, with duration under 2 months. Using more than 8 ml of fresh peripheral blood, PBMCs were prepared. This clonotype has a handful of counts. Antigen: not known. Amplification targeted TCR beta CDR3 regions from RNA transcripts. TCR CDR3 underwent first-round RT-PCR with the HTBI primer set. TCRdb fed the multiplex PCR reads into MiXCR, producing one record per CDR3 protein. This sample has approximately 400,000 distinct CDR3 sequences, with just under 25% found just once. With 3 bases clipped from V and 5 bases from J, the junction kept 18 bases outside the gene matches. This CDR3 has 20 amino acids.

The sequencing input was blood. This receptor was identified in a man in his fifties with Graves' hyperthyroidism. This sequence joins TRBV12-3 or TRBV12-4 and TRBJ2-3; 12 bases are a match to TRBD2. The CDR3 is CASSLGRLAGVDPRKDTQYF. The CDR3 nucleotides read TGTGCCAGCAGTTTGGGGAGACTAGCGGGGGTGGATCCACGTAAAGATACGCAGTATTTT.